This T cell receptor (beta chain) was sequenced in a study of CD8 T cells in ankylosing spondylitis. Quantitative barcoded 5'-RACE was used to prepare TCR beta libraries. TCRdb itself ran the 5' RACE reads through MiXCR, one entry per CDR3 protein. The profile covers around 130,000 distinct CDR3 sequences, with 7% appearing a single time and over 9% taken by the ten largest. The V gene end was trimmed by 6 bases and the J gene end by 4 bases; junction bases not matched to a gene: 11. Germline CDR1 and CDR2: DFQATT and SNEGSKA (reference sequence). The length of the CDR3 is 14 residues. This clonotype was detected ten times or more.

This TCR was sampled from a male donor with ankylosing spondylitis or in good health (not recorded which). The chain joins TRBV20-1 to TRBJ2-7; 8 nucleotides match TRBD2. The specimen was blood, either unsorted or a sorted T cell fraction (not recorded which). The CDR3 DNA follows: TGCAGTGCAGAACTAGCGGAAGATTGGTACGAGCAGTACTTC. Its translation is CSAELAEDWYEQYF.